The 32 T cell receptor beta chains in this list originate from one sample, sequenced in a study of technical replicates of blood from a few donors. Produced via immunoSEQ multiplex PCR; TCRdb's table is partial and in-frame only. The sample has about 79,000 clones, approximately 94% seen once. Sequenced material: T cells isolated from PBMCs. The receptors derive from a human donor in good health.

V is TRBV6-5 and J is TRBJ1-1; a possible D gene is TRBD1 (5 bases). Germline CDR1 is MNHEY and CDR2 is SVGAGI. With 2 bases removed from V and 3 bases from J, the gap between germline ends came to 7 bases. This CDR3 spans 13 amino acids. CDR3 DNA sequence: TGTGCCAGCAGTTACCAGGGCTACACTGAAGCTTTCTTT. It is translated as CASSYQGYTEAFF.

The chain carries TRBV28 and TRBJ2-7; D possibly corresponds to TRBD2 (5 bases). CDR3 length: 15 residues. Germline CDR1 reads MDHEN; CDR2 reads SYDVKM. The germline V and J ends were trimmed by 4 bases and 5 bases, with 18 bases remaining between them. The CDR3 DNA reads TGTGCCAGCAGTTCTCCCCCCAATAGCGTCCACGAGCAGTACTTC. This translates into CASSSPPNSVHEQYF.

The CDR3 protein is CASSPGTLSTDTQYF. For the CDR3, the DNA is TGTGCCAGCTCCCCGGGGACTTTGTCCACAGATACGCAGTATTTT. V and J are TRBV18 and TRBJ2-3; maybe TRBD2 (6 bases). Germline V lookup: CDR1 KGHSH, CDR2 LQKENI. The CDR3 is 15 residues long. The V gene lost 6 bases and the J gene lost 2 bases, with 15 bases spanning the gap.

This CDR3 is CASSPLALSPKNIQYF. The CDR3, as DNA: TGTGCCAGCAGTCCCCTAGCGCTTTCCCCCAAAAACATTCAGTACTTC. The chain combines TRBV27 with TRBJ2-4; TRBD2 is a possible D gene (6 bases). Germline V gene sequence: CDR1 MNHEY, CDR2 SMNVEV (reference sequence). This CDR3 spans 16 amino acids. Trimming pared 5 bases from V and 2 bases from J, leaving 16 bases between.

The chain carries TRBV10-1 and TRBJ2-7; 7 bases map to TRBD1. J was trimmed by 1 base and V by 0 bases; bases with no gene match: 6. Germline CDR1 and CDR2: WNHNN and SYGVQD (reference sequence). This CDR3 is 16 amino acids long. CDR3 in DNA: TGCGCCAGCAGTGAGTCGGGAAGACAGGGTTCCTACGAGCAGTACTTC. It encodes CASSESGRQGSYEQYF.

The chain uses TRBV18 and TRBJ1-1; no firm D call. Germline values: CDR1 KGHSH, CDR2 LQKENI. CDR3 size: 13 residues. V lost 3 bases and J lost 1, with 6 bases in between. DNA of the CDR3: TGTGCCAGCTCACCGGGCGCGAACACTGAAGCTTTCTTT. Translated: CASSPGANTEAFF.

This chain uses TRBV30 with TRBJ1-3, with D possibly matching TRBD1 (5 bases). Trimming cost V 5 bases and J 8 bases, with 10 bases left between them. CDR1 and CDR2 (germline): GTSNPN, SVGIG (reference sequence). The CDR3 sequence is 11 residues long. The CDR3 reads CAWGGVDTIYF. The CDR3 coding sequence is TGTGCCTGGGGAGGGGTGGACACCATATATTTT. The variable domain in full, with the rest retrieved from reference TRBV30 and TRBJ1-3, is SQTIHQWPATLVQPVGSPLSLECTVEGTSNPNLYWYRQAAGRGLQLLFYSVGIGQISSEVPQNLSASRPQDRQFILSSKKLLLSDSGFYLCAWGGVDTIYFGEGSWLTVV.

J is TRBJ2-7 and V is TRBV5-1, with D possibly TRBD1 on 7 matching bases. Germline CDR1 is SGHRS and CDR2 is YFSETQ. Trimming cost V 3 bases and J 1 base, with 14 bases left between them. The CDR3 is 15 residues long. The CDR3: CASSWGAGGSYEQYF. The CDR3 DNA sequence: TGCGCCAGCAGCTGGGGAGCAGGGGGGTCCTACGAGCAGTACTTC. The variable domain in full, completed from reference TRBV5-1 and TRBJ2-7, reads KAGVTQTPRYLIKTRGQQVTLSCSPISGHRSVSWYQQTPGQGLQFLFEYFSETQRNKGNFPGRFSGRQFSNSRSEMNVSTLELGDSALYLCASSWGAGGSYEQYFGPGTRLTVT.

Remarks on this clone: At one boundary the junction diverges from the germline segment, which might be a read error. The chain joins TRBV5-1 to TRBJ1-1; D ambiguous. Germline loops: CDR1 SGHRS, CDR2 YFSETQ. The CDR3 loop spans 15 amino acids. CDR3 coding DNA: TGCGCCAGCAGATTGGGCGGGGAGGCCGCCACTGAAGCTTTCTTT. Amino acids: CASRLGGEAATEAFF.

J is TRBJ2-7 and V is TRBV18; D may be TRBD1 (6 bases). CDR3 length: 15 amino acids. V lost 6 bases to trimming and J lost 6 bases, with 21 bases between them. The germline V gene encodes CDR1 KGHSH and CDR2 LQKENI. CDR3 nucleotides: TGTGCCAGCTCGGCCAGACAGGCGAGCCTCTCCGAGCAGTACTTC. Protein sequence: CASSARQASLSEQYF.

The J gene is TRBJ2-3, the V gene TRBV19, with D perhaps TRBD2 (6 bases). From germline, CDR1 is LNHDA and CDR2 SQIVND (reference sequence). The CDR3 covers 14 residues. V lost 7 bases to trimming and J lost 4 bases, with 15 bases between them. CDR3 coding DNA: TGTGCCAGTACCGATCTAGCGACCCCAGATACGCAGTATTTT. As protein: CASTDLATPDTQYF. Combining the CDR3 with reference TRBV19 and TRBJ2-3 gives the whole variable domain DGGITQSPKYLFRKEGQNVTLSCEQNLNHDAMYWYRQDPGQGLRLIYYSQIVNDFQKGDIAEGYSVSREKKESFPLTVTSAQKNPTAFYLCASTDLATPDTQYFGPGTRLTVL.

The gene calls are TRBV23-1 and TRBJ2-7; D is possibly TRBD2 (5 bases). TRBV23-1 is an ORF for which the function is uncertain. The V end was cut by 3 bases, the J end by 2 bases, with 17 bases between. This CDR3 is 16 amino acids long. The CDR3 sequence is CASSQRACGDPYEQYF. The CDR3 DNA reads as TGCGCCAGCAGTCAGCGGGCCTGTGGGGATCCCTACGAGCAGTACTTC.

The rearrangement uses TRBV7-9 and TRBJ1-3; possible D gene TRBD1, 5 bases. Germline lookup yields CDR1 SEHNR and CDR2 FQNEAQ (reference sequence). The CDR3 loop spans 15 amino acids. With 3 bases removed from V and 0 bases from J, the gap between germline ends came to 9 bases. The CDR3 is CASSLQGSSGNTIYF. The CDR3 DNA follows: TGTGCCAGCAGCTTGCAGGGTAGCTCTGGAAACACCATATATTTT.

The chain joins TRBV5-1 to TRBJ2-1; 10 nucleotides agree with TRBD1. Per the germline V gene, CDR1 is SGHRS and CDR2 is YFSETQ. The CDR3 length is 16 residues. Unmatched junction bases numbered 12, after V lost 4 bases and J lost 8 bases. Here the CDR3 DNA reads TGCGCCAGCAGCACGAACCTCCGGGACAGGGGAGATGAGCAGTTCTTC. Protein: CASSTNLRDRGDEQFF.

The chain uses TRBV6-1 and TRBJ2-2; maybe TRBD1 (6 bases). Germline loops: CDR1 MNHNS, CDR2 SASEGT. The CDR3 totals 17 residues. Trimming took off 2 bases at V and 2 bases at J, with 15 bases between the two ends. Here the CDR3 reads CASSELAGTPNTGELFF. As DNA, the CDR3 is TGTGCCAGCAGTGAACTAGCCGGGACACCTAACACCGGGGAGCTGTTTTTT.

The chain joins TRBV28 to TRBJ2-5, with 11 bases matching TRBD2. CDR3 length equals 13 residues. Germline V gives CDR1 MDHEN, CDR2 SYDVKM. J lost 1 base, V lost 10 bases, and 2 bases had no gene match. The DNA for the CDR3 is TGTGCCAATAGCGGGAGGGCCCAAGAGACCCAGTACTTC. Protein sequence: CANSGRAQETQYF.

V and J are TRBV5-1 and TRBJ2-5; 9 bases agree with TRBD2. The CDR3 length is 15 residues. Germline values: CDR1 SGHRS, CDR2 YFSETQ. V was pared by 7 bases and J by 2 bases, with 9 bases of the junction left unmatched. The CDR3 bases are TGCGCCAGCCGCCGAGCGGGGGGATTACAAGAGACCCAGTACTTC. This codes for CASRRAGGLQETQYF. The full variable domain, its missing parts supplied by reference TRBV5-1 and TRBJ2-5, is KAGVTQTPRYLIKTRGQQVTLSCSPISGHRSVSWYQQTPGQGLQFLFEYFSETQRNKGNFPGRFSGRQFSNSRSEMNVSTLELGDSALYLCASRRAGGLQETQYFGPGTRLLVL.

The J gene is TRBJ1-5, the V gene TRBV6-5; weak D call: TRBD1 (6 bases). The CDR3 has 15 amino acids. Trimming removed 4 bases at V and 2 bases at J, with 12 bases between. CDR1 MNHEY and CDR2 SVGAGI come from the germline V gene. The CDR3 here is CASSSRGEGNQPQHF. The CDR3 nucleotides read TGTGCCAGCAGTTCCAGGGGAGAGGGCAATCAGCCCCAGCATTTT.

In its sample, this clone was seen once. The V call is TRBV15, the J call TRBJ1-6; 7 bases align to TRBD1. Germline V gene data show CDR1 as LNHNV and CDR2 as YYDKDF (reference sequence). CDR3 size: 16 residues. J gave up 9 bases and V 2 bases, and 10 bases lay outside the gene matches. DNA of the CDR3: TGTGCCACCAGCAGACCTCCCCCCGGACAGGCTTCACCCCTCCACTTT. Protein: CATSRPPPGQASPLHF.

The CDR3 sequence: CASDTEGNNEQFF. The DNA for the CDR3 is TGCGCCAGCGACACAGAGGGAAACAATGAGCAGTTCTTC. The chain is built from TRBV5-1 and TRBJ2-1, with D perhaps matching TRBD2 (5 bases). The CDR3 covers 13 residues. The germline V gene has CDR1 SGHRS and CDR2 YFSETQ. Between the trimmed V and J ends, which lost 7 bases and 5 bases, there was a span of 13 bases.

The chain joins TRBV5-1 to TRBJ1-5; TRBD1 matches at 7 bases. The germline V gene has CDR1 SGHRS and CDR2 YFSETQ. This CDR3 has 15 residues. V was clipped by 4 bases and J by 4 bases; unmatched bases: 8. The CDR3 reads CASSPVTGSNQPQHF. The CDR3 DNA sequence: TGCGCCAGCAGCCCCGTGACAGGGTCTAATCAGCCCCAGCATTTT.

The rearrangement links TRBV7-9 to TRBJ1-2; D ambiguous. The V gene's germline CDR1 is SEHNR and CDR2 FQNEAQ (reference sequence). The CDR3 loop spans 16 amino acids. The V and J ends lost 3 bases and 3 bases respectively, with 17 bases between them. The CDR3, as DNA: TGTGCCAGCAGCTTCGCTCCGACAACCCAACACTATGGCTACACCTTC. Its protein product is CASSFAPTTQHYGYTF.

This rearrangement joins TRBV11-2 to TRBJ1-1, with D tentatively TRBD1 (5 bases). V lost 1 base and J lost 0, with 15 bases in between. This CDR3 spans 17 amino acids. Germline-derived CDR1 and CDR2 are SGHAT and FQNNGV. For the CDR3, the DNA is TGTGCCAGCAGCTTAGGGGCGGACACTTTCATGAACACTGAAGCTTTCTTT. It encodes CASSLGADTFMNTEAFF.

V is TRBV2 and J is TRBJ2-7; D possibly corresponds to TRBD1 (5 bases). V was cut by 6 bases and J by 1 base, with 10 bases left in between. The CDR3 is 13 amino acids. Germline V CDR1 and CDR2: SNHLY, FYNNEI. CDR3 sequence reads: CASRDISSYEQYF. The CDR3, as DNA: TGTGCCAGCAGGGACATTTCTTCCTACGAGCAGTACTTC.

The chain couples TRBV6-6 to TRBJ2-3; D possibly corresponds to TRBD2 (5 bases). The germline V gene has CDR1 MNHNY and CDR2 SVGAGI (reference sequence). Trimming pared 1 base from V and 0 bases from J, leaving 11 bases between. The CDR3 covers 16 residues. The CDR3 nucleotides read TGTGCCAGCAGTTACTTGCTCCGGGAAAGCACAGATACGCAGTATTTT. Its protein is CASSYLLRESTDTQYF.

A note on this clone: At one end, the junction sequence differs from germline, possibly due to a read error. The V gene is TRBV28, the J gene TRBJ2-7, with 8 positions matching TRBD2. The CDR3 has 14 amino acids. The V gene's germline CDR1 is MDHEN and CDR2 SYDVKM. The CDR3 region has the DNA TGTGCCAGCACTTTAGGCGGGAGGACCTACGAGCAGTACTTC. Protein: CASTLGGRTYEQYF.

The chain carries TRBV29-1 and TRBJ1-5, with a tentative D call TRBD1 (5 bases). Germline values: CDR1 SQVTM, CDR2 ANQGSEA. V was clipped by 4 bases and J by 3 bases, with 7 bases between them. This CDR3 has 12 amino acids. The DNA for the CDR3 is TGCAGCGTTGGGGGCCTCAATCAGCCCCAGCATTTT. Its translation: CSVGGLNQPQHF.

CDR3 nucleotides: TGTGCCAGCACCCCCGCGACAGGAGAGTACGAGCAGTACTTC. Its translation is CASTPATGEYEQYF. This chain connects TRBV7-9 to TRBJ2-7; D may be TRBD1 (6 bases). The CDR3 sequence is 14 residues long. Germline loops: CDR1 SEHNR, CDR2 FQNEAQ (reference sequence). With 7 bases removed from V and 4 bases from J, the gap between germline ends came to 17 bases.

The chain recombines TRBV28 with TRBJ1-4, with TRBD1 as a possible D gene (6 bases). The CDR3 sequence is 14 residues long. Trimming cost V 5 bases and J 7 bases, with 14 bases left between them. Germline-derived CDR1 and CDR2 are MDHEN and SYDVKM. The DNA of the CDR3 is TGTGCCAGCAGTCCTCAGGGAGGGGGTGAAAAACTGTTTTTT. It is translated as CASSPQGGGEKLFF.

The V and J genes are TRBV14 and TRBJ2-3; 9 bases align to TRBD1. Germline V gives CDR1 SGHDN, CDR2 FVKESK. Losses at the gene ends were 1 base for V and 5 bases for J; bases not matched to a gene: 7. There are 16 residues in the CDR3. For the CDR3, the DNA is TGTGCCAGCAGCCAAGCTAGGACAGGGGTTGAAGATACGCAGTATTTT. This encodes CASSQARTGVEDTQYF.

The chain carries TRBV19 and TRBJ2-1; 7 bases are shared with TRBD2. Germline values: CDR1 LNHDA, CDR2 SQIVND (reference sequence). The CDR3 covers 15 residues. Germline trimming cut 4 bases from V and 2 bases from J; bases unmatched to any gene: 5. The CDR3 reads CASSTSGTPYNEQFF. CDR3 DNA sequence: TGTGCCAGTAGTACTAGCGGCACTCCCTACAATGAGCAGTTCTTC.

The J gene is TRBJ2-5, the V gene TRBV27, with D possibly being TRBD2 (6 bases). Trimming cost V 6 bases and J 5 bases, with 16 bases left between them. Per germline, CDR1 MNHEY and CDR2 SMNVEV (reference sequence). The CDR3 is 14 amino acids. CDR3 nucleotides: TGTGCCAGCAGATACATAGGGGCGGGGGAGACCCAGTACTTC. This codes for CASRYIGAGETQYF.